This T cell receptor (beta chain) was obtained from a study of blood T cell repertoires in COVID-19. Data came from immunoSEQ multiplex PCR; TCRdb stores just in-frame clones and leaves some out. This table has about 300,000 clones, 75% to 90% appearing once. The CDR3 loop spans 16 amino acids. Trimming cost V 3 bases and J 1 base; bases outside gene matches: 7. Looked up from germline, CDR1 is MGHRA and CDR2 is YSYEKL. This chain links TRBV4-1 with TRBJ2-5; TRBD2 matches 8 bases. The sequenced material came from PBMCs or T cells enriched from blood (not recorded which). This receptor was identified in a woman in her twenties or thirties who had been exposed to COVID-19. The CDR3 is CASSQALSGGQETQYF. Here the CDR3 DNA reads TGCGCCAGCAGCCAGGCCTTAAGCGGGGGCCAAGAGACCCAGTACTTC.